This note documents a single TCR beta chain sequence. Its target is unknown. In the ViraFEST assay, antigen-specific CD4+ clonotypes were identified by expansion after peptide-pool stimulation. Isolating CD4+ T cells followed approximately ten days of culture. Each participant received a vaccine that was either BNT162b2 or mRNA-1273, given as two doses. Germline V CDR1 and CDR2: SEHNR, FQNEAQ (reference sequence). The length of the CDR3 is 16 residues. V trimming: 1 base; J trimming: 3 bases; junction bases outside the gene matches: 5. TCRdb keeps only in-frame clones here, not all; method: immunoSEQ multiplex PCR. Altogether about 30,000 clones are present, approximately 70% being singletons, with the ten largest covering about 14%. The data were taken from a study of vaccination effects on CD4 cells after COVID-19.

The rearrangement uses TRBV7-9 and TRBJ2-3, with TRBD1 identical over 9 bases. The sequence was collected from a human donor who received a COVID-19 vaccine. The specimen comprised CD4+ T cells from PBMCs cultured with HCoV-229E spike peptides, sampled after COVID-19 vaccination. CDR3 in amino acids: CASSLVPGQGTDTQYF. As DNA, the CDR3 is TGTGCCAGCAGCTTAGTCCCGGGACAGGGAACAGATACGCAGTATTTT.